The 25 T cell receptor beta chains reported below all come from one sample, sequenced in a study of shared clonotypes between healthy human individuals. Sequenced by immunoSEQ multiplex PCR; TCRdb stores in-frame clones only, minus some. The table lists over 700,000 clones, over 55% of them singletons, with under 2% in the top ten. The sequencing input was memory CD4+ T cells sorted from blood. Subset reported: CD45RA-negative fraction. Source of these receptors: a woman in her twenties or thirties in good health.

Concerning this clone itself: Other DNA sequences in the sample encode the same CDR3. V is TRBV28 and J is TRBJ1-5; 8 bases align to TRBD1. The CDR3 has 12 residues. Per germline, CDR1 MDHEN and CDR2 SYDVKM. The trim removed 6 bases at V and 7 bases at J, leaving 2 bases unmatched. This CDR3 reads CASRTGAQPQHF. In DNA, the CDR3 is TGTGCCAGCAGGACAGGGGCCCAGCCCCAGCATTTT.

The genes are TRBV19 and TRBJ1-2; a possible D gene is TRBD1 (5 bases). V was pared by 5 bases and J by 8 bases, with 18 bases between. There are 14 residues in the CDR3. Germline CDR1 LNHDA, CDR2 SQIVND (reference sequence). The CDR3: CASSVGRTSGGYTF. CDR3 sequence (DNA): TGTGCCAGTAGTGTGGGGCGAACCTCAGGGGGCTACACCTTC.

As DNA, the CDR3 is TGTGCCAGCTCACCGTCCAGCTTGCCCGACGTCCTGACTTTC. It yields the protein CASSPSSLPDVLTF. The chain couples TRBV18 to TRBJ2-6; D ambiguous. Trimming removed 3 bases at V and 11 bases at J, with 14 bases between. This CDR3 spans 14 amino acids. Germline loops: CDR1 KGHSH, CDR2 LQKENI.

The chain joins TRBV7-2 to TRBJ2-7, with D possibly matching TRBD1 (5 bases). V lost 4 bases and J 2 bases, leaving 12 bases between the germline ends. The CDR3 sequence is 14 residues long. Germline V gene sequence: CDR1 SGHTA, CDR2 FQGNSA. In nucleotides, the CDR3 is TGTGCCAGCAGCTCCCTCGACAGACCCTACGAGCAGTACTTC. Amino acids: CASSSLDRPYEQYF.

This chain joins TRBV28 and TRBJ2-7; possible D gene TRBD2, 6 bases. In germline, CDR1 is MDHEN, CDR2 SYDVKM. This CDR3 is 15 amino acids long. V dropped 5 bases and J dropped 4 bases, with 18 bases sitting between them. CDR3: CASSKPSVTKYEQYF. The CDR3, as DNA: TGTGCCAGCAGTAAACCTAGCGTTACAAAATACGAGCAGTACTTC.

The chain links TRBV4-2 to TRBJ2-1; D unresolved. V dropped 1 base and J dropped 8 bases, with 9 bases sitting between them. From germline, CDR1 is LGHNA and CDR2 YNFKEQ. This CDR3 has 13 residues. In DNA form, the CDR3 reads TGTGCCAGCAGCCAAGTTGCAGTCGATGAGCAGTTCTTC. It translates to CASSQVAVDEQFF.

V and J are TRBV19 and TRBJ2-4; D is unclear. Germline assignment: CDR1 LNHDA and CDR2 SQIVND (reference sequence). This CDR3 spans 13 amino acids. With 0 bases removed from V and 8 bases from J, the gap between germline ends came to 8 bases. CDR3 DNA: TGTGCCAGTAGTATAGAGGGTCTGGACATTCAGTACTTC. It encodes CASSIEGLDIQYF.

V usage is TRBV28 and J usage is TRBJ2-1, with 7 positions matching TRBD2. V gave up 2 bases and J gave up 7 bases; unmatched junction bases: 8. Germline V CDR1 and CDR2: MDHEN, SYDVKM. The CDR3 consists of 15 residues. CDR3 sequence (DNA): TGTGCCAGCAGTTTACGAGGGAGGGCTGCTAATGAGCAGTTCTTC. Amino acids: CASSLRGRAANEQFF.

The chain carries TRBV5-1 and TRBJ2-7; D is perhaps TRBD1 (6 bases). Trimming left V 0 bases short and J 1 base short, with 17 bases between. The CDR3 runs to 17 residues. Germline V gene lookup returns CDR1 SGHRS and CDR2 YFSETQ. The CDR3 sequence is CASSLAIRKGVSYEQYF. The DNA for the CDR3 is TGCGCCAGCAGCTTGGCCATCCGGAAGGGGGTATCCTACGAGCAGTACTTC.

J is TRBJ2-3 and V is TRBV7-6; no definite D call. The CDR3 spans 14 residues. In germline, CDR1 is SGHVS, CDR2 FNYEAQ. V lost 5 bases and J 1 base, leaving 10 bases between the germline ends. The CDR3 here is CASSPRTGTDTQYF. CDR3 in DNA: TGTGCCAGCAGCCCCCGAACCGGCACAGATACGCAGTATTTT.

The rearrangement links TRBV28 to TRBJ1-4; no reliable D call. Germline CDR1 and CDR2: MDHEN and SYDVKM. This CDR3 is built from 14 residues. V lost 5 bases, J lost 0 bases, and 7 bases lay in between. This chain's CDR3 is CASSTKATNEKLFF. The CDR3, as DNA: TGTGCCAGCAGTACGAAAGCAACTAATGAAAAACTGTTTTTT. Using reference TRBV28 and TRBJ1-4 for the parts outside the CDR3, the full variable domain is DVKVTQSSRYLVKRTGEKVFLECVQDMDHENMFWYRQDPGLGLRLIYFSYDVKMKEKGDIPEGYSVSREKKERFSLILESASTNQTSMYLCASSTKATNEKLFFGSGTQLSVL.

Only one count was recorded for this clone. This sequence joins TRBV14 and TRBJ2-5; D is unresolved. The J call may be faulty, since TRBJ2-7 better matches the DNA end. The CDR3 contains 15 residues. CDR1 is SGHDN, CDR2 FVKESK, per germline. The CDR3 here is CASSQDRRGSYEQYF. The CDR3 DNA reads TGTGCCAGCAGCCAAGATCGAAGAGGTTCCTACGAGCAGTACTTC.

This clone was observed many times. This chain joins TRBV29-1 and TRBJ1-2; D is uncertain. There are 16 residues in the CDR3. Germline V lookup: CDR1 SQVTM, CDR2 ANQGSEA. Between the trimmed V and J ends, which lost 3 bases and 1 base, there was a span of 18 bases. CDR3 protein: CSVDPFPDVINYGYTF. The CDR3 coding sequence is TGCAGCGTTGATCCCTTTCCGGATGTAATTAACTATGGCTACACCTTC.

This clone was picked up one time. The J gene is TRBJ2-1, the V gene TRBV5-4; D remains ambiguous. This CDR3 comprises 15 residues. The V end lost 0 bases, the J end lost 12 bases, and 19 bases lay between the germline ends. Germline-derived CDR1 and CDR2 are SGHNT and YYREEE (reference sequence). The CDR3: CASSLARVDQSRQFF. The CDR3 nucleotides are TGTGCCAGCAGCTTGGCCCGCGTGGACCAATCGCGGCAGTTCTTC.

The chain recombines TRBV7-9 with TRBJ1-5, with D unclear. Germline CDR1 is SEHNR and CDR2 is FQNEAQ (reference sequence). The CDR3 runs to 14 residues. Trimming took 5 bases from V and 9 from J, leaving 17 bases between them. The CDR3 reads CASSPVSVLAPQHF. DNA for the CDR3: TGTGCCAGCAGCCCCGTCTCCGTCCTGGCGCCCCAGCATTTT. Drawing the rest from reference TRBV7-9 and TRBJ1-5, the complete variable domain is DTGVSQNPRHKITKRGQNVTFRCDPISEHNRLYWYRQTLGQGPEFLTYFQNEAQLEKSRLLSDRFSAERPKGSFSTLEIQRTEQGDSAMYLCASSPVSVLAPQHFGDGTRLSIL.

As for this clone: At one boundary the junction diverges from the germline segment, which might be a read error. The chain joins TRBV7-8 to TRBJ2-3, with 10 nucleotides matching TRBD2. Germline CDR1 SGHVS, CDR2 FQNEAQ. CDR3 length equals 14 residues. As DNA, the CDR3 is TGTGCCAGCGTCTCCTTAGCGGGAGGTCGCCATGAGCATTTT. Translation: CASVSLAGGRHEHF.

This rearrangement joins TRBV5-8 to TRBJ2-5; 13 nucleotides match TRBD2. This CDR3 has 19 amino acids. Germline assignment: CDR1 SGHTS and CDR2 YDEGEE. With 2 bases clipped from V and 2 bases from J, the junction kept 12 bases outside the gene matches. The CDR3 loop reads CASSLAGLAGPGGQETQYF. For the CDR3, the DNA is TGTGCCAGCAGCTTAGCGGGACTAGCGGGACCAGGCGGTCAAGAGACCCAGTACTTC.

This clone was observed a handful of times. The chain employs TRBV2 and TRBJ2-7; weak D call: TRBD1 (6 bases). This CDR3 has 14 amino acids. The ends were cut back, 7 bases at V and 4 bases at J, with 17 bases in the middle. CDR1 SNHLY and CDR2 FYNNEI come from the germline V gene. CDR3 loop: CASNQQGTMYEQYF. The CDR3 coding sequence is TGTGCCAGCAATCAACAGGGCACGATGTACGAGCAGTACTTC.

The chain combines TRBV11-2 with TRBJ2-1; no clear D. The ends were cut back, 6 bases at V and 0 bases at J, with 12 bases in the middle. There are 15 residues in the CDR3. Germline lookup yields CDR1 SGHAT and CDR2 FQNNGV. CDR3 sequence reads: CASSPHMSSYNEQFF. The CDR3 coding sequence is TGTGCCAGCAGTCCACACATGAGCTCCTACAATGAGCAGTTCTTC.

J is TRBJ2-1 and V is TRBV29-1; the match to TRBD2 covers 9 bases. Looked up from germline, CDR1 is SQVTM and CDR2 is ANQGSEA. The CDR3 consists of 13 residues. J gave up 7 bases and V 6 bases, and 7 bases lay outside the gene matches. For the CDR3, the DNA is TGCAGCGTCCCGACTAGCGGAACGAATGAGCAGTTCTTC. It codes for CSVPTSGTNEQFF.

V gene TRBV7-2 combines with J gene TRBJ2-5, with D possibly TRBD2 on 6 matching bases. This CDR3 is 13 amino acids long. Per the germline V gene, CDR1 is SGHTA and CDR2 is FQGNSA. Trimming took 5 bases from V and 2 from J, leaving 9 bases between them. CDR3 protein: CASSGDFQETQYF. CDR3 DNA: TGTGCCAGCAGCGGGGACTTTCAAGAGACCCAGTACTTC.

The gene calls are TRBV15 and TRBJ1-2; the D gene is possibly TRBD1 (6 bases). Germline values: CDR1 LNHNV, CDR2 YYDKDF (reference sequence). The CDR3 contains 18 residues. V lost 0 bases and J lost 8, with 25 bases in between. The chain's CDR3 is CATSRDREGPAGGWGYTF. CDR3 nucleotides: TGTGCCACCAGCAGAGATCGAGAGGGCCCAGCGGGGGGCTGGGGCTACACCTTC.

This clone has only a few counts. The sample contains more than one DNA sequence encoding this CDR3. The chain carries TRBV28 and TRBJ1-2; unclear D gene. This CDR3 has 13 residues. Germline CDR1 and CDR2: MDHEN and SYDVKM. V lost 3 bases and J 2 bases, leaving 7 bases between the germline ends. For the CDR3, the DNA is TGTGCCAGCAGTTTGAACGGCAACTATGGCTACACCTTC. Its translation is CASSLNGNYGYTF.

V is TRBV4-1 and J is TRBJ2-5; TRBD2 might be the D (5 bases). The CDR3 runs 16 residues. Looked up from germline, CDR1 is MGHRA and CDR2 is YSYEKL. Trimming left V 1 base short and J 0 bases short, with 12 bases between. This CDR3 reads CASSQGRTGYQETQYF. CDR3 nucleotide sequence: TGCGCCAGCAGCCAAGGCCGGACGGGGTACCAAGAGACCCAGTACTTC.

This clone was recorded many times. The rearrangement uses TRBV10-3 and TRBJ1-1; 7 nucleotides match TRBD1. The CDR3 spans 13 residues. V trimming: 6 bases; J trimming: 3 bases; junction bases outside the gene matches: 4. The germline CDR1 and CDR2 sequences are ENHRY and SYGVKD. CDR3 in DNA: TGTGCCATCAGAGACAGGGTGGACACTGAAGCTTTCTTT. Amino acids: CAIRDRVDTEAFF.